The 25 T cell receptor beta chains below were found in one sample sequenced in a study of OX40 agonist ivuxolimab in advanced cancers. The method was the immunoSEQ multiplex PCR assay. TCRdb re-hosts the immuneACCESS table, in-frame sequences only. Its copies lack some clones; in the studies checked, an unresolved V gene accounts for under half of them, and the cause for the rest is not known. For this sample the table gives more than 85,000 clones, of which roughly nine tenths were detected only once. Around 0.33% of the sample lies in the top ten. This specimen was CD4+ or CD8+ T cells sorted from blood, taken in a trial of the OX40 agonist ivuxolimab. The receptors derive from an adult with an advanced solid tumor such as melanoma, head and neck, liver or kidney cancer.

This clone was counted a single time. The rearrangement uses TRBV10-3 and TRBJ1-1; D is unclear. Germline lookup yields CDR1 ENHRY and CDR2 SYGVKD. The CDR3 loop spans 13 amino acids. V gave up 4 bases and J gave up 11 bases, with 17 bases separating them. The CDR3 sequence: CAISGGPGLDAFF. CDR3 nucleotide sequence: TGTGCCATCAGTGGAGGCCCCGGCCTTGACGCTTTCTTT.

The CDR3 loop is CATGGGQETQYF. Written as DNA, the CDR3 is TGCGCCACCGGGGGAGGGCAAGAGACCCAGTACTTC. The chain has TRBV10-1 and TRBJ2-5, with 7 bases aligning to TRBD2. Unmatched junction bases numbered 4, after V lost 10 bases and J lost 2 bases. The CDR3 totals 12 residues. Germline assignment: CDR1 WNHNN and CDR2 SYGVQD (reference sequence).

Concerning this clone: This same CDR3 is encoded by further DNA sequences in the sample. The CDR3 here is CASSPGQGTYEQYF. CDR3 nucleotide sequence: TGTGCCAGCTCACCAGGACAGGGGACCTACGAGCAGTACTTC. The chain recombines TRBV18 with TRBJ2-7, with 9 bases identical to TRBD1. The CDR3 contains 14 residues. Trimming at V came to 2 bases and at J to 2 bases, leaving 1 base not matched to a gene. The germline V gene encodes CDR1 KGHSH and CDR2 LQKENI.

This chain joins TRBV28 and TRBJ2-5; D unresolved. From germline, CDR1 is MDHEN and CDR2 SYDVKM. The CDR3 sequence is 12 residues long. The V gene lost 7 bases and the J gene lost 5 bases, with 11 bases spanning the gap. CDR3 in amino acids: CASKIVGETQYF. As DNA, the CDR3 is TGTGCCAGCAAAATAGTAGGGGAGACCCAGTACTTC.

The count of this clone is one. V and J are TRBV5-4 and TRBJ2-2; D uncertain. V was shortened by 4 bases and J by 5 bases, with 12 bases between the two germline ends. Per germline, CDR1 SGHNT and CDR2 YYREEE (reference sequence). The CDR3 is 14 residues long. CDR3 sequence (DNA): TGTGCCAGCAGCCTGGCTTTGATGACCGGGGAGCTGTTTTTT. This sequence encodes CASSLALMTGELFF.

V and J are TRBV19 and TRBJ2-1, with 7 bases aligning to TRBD2. CDR3 size: 16 residues. V lost 5 bases to trimming and J lost 2 bases; unmatched junction nucleotides: 9. CDR1 is LNHDA and CDR2 is SQIVND in the germline V gene (reference sequence). The CDR3 is CASSASMGGAYNEQFF. CDR3 sequence (DNA): TGTGCCAGTAGTGCTTCAATGGGAGGGGCCTACAATGAGCAGTTCTTC. The variable domain in full, with the rest retrieved from reference TRBV19 and TRBJ2-1, is DGGITQSPKYLFRKEGQNVTLSCEQNLNHDAMYWYRQDPGQGLRLIYYSQIVNDFQKGDIAEGYSVSREKKESFPLTVTSAQKNPTAFYLCASSASMGGAYNEQFFGPGTRLTVL.

Of note for this clone: Other DNA sequences within the sample encode an identical CDR3. The V and J genes are TRBV7-2 and TRBJ2-7; D is unclear. There are 13 residues in the CDR3. Between the trimmed V and J ends, which lost 1 base and 3 bases, there was a span of 7 bases. The germline V gene encodes CDR1 SGHTA and CDR2 FQGNSA. CDR3 loop: CASSLGRSYEQYF. CDR3 in DNA: TGTGCCAGCAGCTTAGGAAGAAGCTACGAGCAGTACTTC.

This clone was observed once. The rearrangement links TRBV9 to TRBJ2-7; D unclear. V was cut by 0 bases and J by 3 bases, with 13 bases left in between. The CDR3 is 15 residues long. The germline V gene encodes CDR1 SGDLS and CDR2 YYNGEE. CDR3 sequence: CASSVDIGLVYEQYF. The CDR3 nucleotides read TGTGCCAGCAGCGTAGATATCGGGCTAGTCTACGAGCAGTACTTC.

The V and J genes are TRBV7-2 and TRBJ2-3; the D is unclear. The CDR3 contains 12 residues. Deletions cut 6 bases from V and 6 bases from J, with 10 bases between. In germline, CDR1 is SGHTA, CDR2 FQGNSA. This chain's CDR3 is CASRLESDTQYF. CDR3 nucleotide sequence: TGTGCCAGCAGGTTGGAGTCGGATACGCAGTATTTT.

This chain links TRBV19 with TRBJ2-7, with 8 bases identical to TRBD2. Germline V gene sequence: CDR1 LNHDA, CDR2 SQIVND (reference sequence). This CDR3 region has 15 residues. Unmatched junction bases numbered 10, after V lost 7 bases and J lost 2 bases. The CDR3 loop is CASTSGTSGPYEQYF. The CDR3 region has the DNA TGTGCCAGTACTTCAGGCACTAGCGGACCCTACGAGCAGTACTTC.

CDR3 sequence (DNA): TGTGCCAGCAGCTTAATGAAAGCGGGAGTTGATGAGCAGTTCTTC. Translation: CASSLMKAGVDEQFF. The genes are TRBV7-9 and TRBJ2-1; 8 bases line up with TRBD2. With V trimmed by 2 bases and J by 8 bases, 8 bases remained unmatched. From germline, CDR1 is SEHNR and CDR2 FQNEAQ (reference sequence). The CDR3 covers 15 residues.

This rearrangement joins TRBV5-1 to TRBJ1-2, with 8 bases aligning to TRBD1. V shed 5 bases and J 8 bases; nucleotides not matched to a gene: 11. CDR3 size: 14 residues. In germline, CDR1 is SGHRS, CDR2 YFSETQ. The CDR3 nucleotides are TGCGCCAGCAGTTCCGGGACAGGTGGGCGCGGCTACACCTTC. Translation gives CASSSGTGGRGYTF.

The genes are TRBV4-2 and TRBJ2-7; possible D gene TRBD1, 6 bases. Germline lookup yields CDR1 LGHNA and CDR2 YNFKEQ. The CDR3 spans 16 residues. V dropped 1 base and J dropped 1 base, with 14 bases sitting between them. As DNA, the CDR3 is TGTGCCAGCAGCCAAGGGGCAGGGGCGACTTCCTACGAGCAGTACTTC. This sequence encodes CASSQGAGATSYEQYF.

V is TRBV21-1 and J is TRBJ1-1; the table's D call TRBD1 went unverified against the DNA. TRBV21-1 is tagged as a pseudogene. The CDR3 has 17 residues. The CDR3 is CASSTRGQDCMNTEAFF. The CDR3, as DNA: TGTGCCAGCAGCACAAGGGGGCAGGATTGTATGAACACTGAAGCTTTCTTT.

A remark on this clone: The sample contains more than one DNA sequence encoding this CDR3. The chain is built from TRBV19 and TRBJ2-1; D not certain. Trimming took off 1 base at V and 0 bases at J, with 10 bases between the two ends. The CDR3 extends over 16 amino acids. The germline CDR1 and CDR2 sequences are LNHDA and SQIVND (reference sequence). The CDR3, as DNA: TGTGCCAGTAGTATAGGTGGCAGCAGCTCCTACAATGAGCAGTTCTTC. Its protein product is CASSIGGSSSYNEQFF.

With respect to this clone: The identical CDR3 is also encoded by other nucleotide sequences in the sample. The rearrangement uses TRBV9 and TRBJ1-4, with 7 positions matching TRBD1. J was trimmed by 3 bases and V by 0 bases; bases with no gene match: 2. There are 15 residues in the CDR3. Per the germline V gene, CDR1 is SGDLS and CDR2 is YYNGEE. CDR3 protein: CASSVEGQPNEKLFF. Written as DNA, the CDR3 is TGTGCCAGCAGCGTAGAGGGACAGCCTAATGAAAAACTGTTTTTT.

This clone has more than one count but fewer than ten. The chain joins TRBV27 to TRBJ2-3, with D possibly TRBD2 on 5 matching bases. Germline CDR1 MNHEY, CDR2 SMNVEV (reference sequence). Trimming took 3 bases from V and 0 from J, leaving 16 bases between them. This CDR3 is 17 amino acids long. The CDR3 is CASSFLGLQQSTDTQYF. The CDR3 bases are TGTGCCAGCAGTTTCCTAGGACTGCAACAAAGCACAGATACGCAGTATTTT.

The rearrangement uses TRBV29-1 and TRBJ1-3; D is unresolved. Trimming took 3 bases from V and 2 from J, leaving 8 bases between them. This CDR3 contains 13 residues. Germline CDR1 and CDR2: SQVTM and ANQGSEA. The CDR3 bases are TGCAGCGTTGAGCGTGGTCCTGGAAACACCATATATTTT. This codes for CSVERGPGNTIYF.

The J gene is TRBJ2-7, the V gene TRBV5-5; 16 bases fit TRBD2. CDR1 and CDR2 from the germline V gene are SGHKS and YYEKEE (reference sequence). The V segment lost 4 bases and the J segment 1 base; nucleotides outside the gene matches: 5. This CDR3 is 17 amino acids long. CDR3 nucleotides: TGTGCCAGCAGCCCTCCGGGACTAGCGGGAGGGTCCTACGAGCAGTACTTC. Its translation: CASSPPGLAGGSYEQYF.

This rearrangement joins TRBV7-2 to TRBJ2-1, with 10 nucleotides matching TRBD2. CDR1 is SGHTA, CDR2 FQGNSA, per germline. The CDR3 has 13 amino acids. The J segment lost 10 bases and the V segment lost 5 bases, leaving 5 bases of the junction unmatched. In nucleotides, the CDR3 is TGTGCCAGCAGCCCTACTAGCGGGGTAGAGCAGTTCTTC. It encodes CASSPTSGVEQFF.

The gene calls are TRBV30 and TRBJ2-1; 7 nucleotides line up with TRBD2. The germline V gene encodes CDR1 GTSNPN and CDR2 SVGIG (reference sequence). The CDR3 consists of 14 residues. The ends lost 8 bases at V and 7 bases at J; junction bases unmatched: 14. CDR3 sequence (DNA): TGTGCCCAAACTCCGACTAGCTCGCTAAATGAGCAGTTCTTC. Amino acids: CAQTPTSSLNEQFF.

This chain joins TRBV6-1 and TRBJ2-7; 7 positions match TRBD2. The CDR3 has 15 amino acids. J gave up 6 bases and V 2 bases, and 10 bases lay outside the gene matches. Germline CDR1 reads MNHNS; CDR2 reads SASEGT. DNA of the CDR3: TGTGCCAGCAGTGAACCTGGAGCGGGGCAGGGCGAGCAGTACTTC. Translation: CASSEPGAGQGEQYF.

This chain connects TRBV4-2 to TRBJ2-1; no reliable D call. Between the trimmed V and J ends, which lost 0 bases and 7 bases, there was a span of 7 bases. The V gene's germline CDR1 is LGHNA and CDR2 YNFKEQ. The CDR3 has 13 residues. The CDR3 sequence: CASSQDKANEQFF. The CDR3 DNA is TGTGCCAGCAGCCAAGATAAGGCAAATGAGCAGTTCTTC.

The rearrangement links TRBV21-1 to TRBJ2-6; the table's D gene call, TRBD2, was not cross checked with the DNA. TRBV21-1 counts as a pseudogene. The CDR3 length is 14 residues. CDR3 sequence (DNA): TGTGCCAGCAGTCGGGGGGCTGGGGCCAACGTCCTGACTTTC. This translates into CASSRGAGANVLTF.

The gene calls are TRBV11-3 and TRBJ2-2; D perhaps matches TRBD2 (5 bases). Germline CDR1 reads SGHNT; CDR2 reads YENEEA. The V gene lost 1 base and the J gene lost 2 bases, with 8 bases spanning the gap. This CDR3 comprises 15 residues. For the CDR3, the DNA is TGTGCCAGCAGCTTAGGGAGGCTTAACACCGGGGAGCTGTTTTTT. This sequence encodes CASSLGRLNTGELFF. The variable domain in full, completed from reference TRBV11-3 and TRBJ2-2, reads EAGVVQSPRYKIIEKKQPVAFWCNPISGHNTLYWYLQNLGQGPELLIRYENEEAVDDSQLPKDRFSAERLKGVDSTLKIQPAELGDSAVYLCASSLGRLNTGELFFGEGSRLTVL.